The 10 T cell receptor beta chains in this list originate from one sample, sequenced in a study of T-cell memory formation after mild COVID-19. TCRdb analysed the 5' RACE reads with MiXCR anew, one entry per CDR3 protein. This repertoire shows some 160,000 distinct CDR3 sequences, approximately 12% found once; its top ten account for 2.5% to 4%. The sequenced material came from PBMCs or a T cell subset sorted from them (not recorded which). These receptors originate from a man between 18 and 29 years old who had mild COVID-19 (a few samples of this study predate the infection). Cell type and time point are not known.

The chain is built from TRBV5-1 and TRBJ1-1; 8 bases are a match to TRBD1. The length of the CDR3 is 14 residues. J was trimmed by 3 bases and V by 4 bases; bases with no gene match: 5. CDR1 is SGHRS, CDR2 YFSETQ, per germline. The CDR3 loop reads CASSIRGQDTEAFF. DNA of the CDR3: TGCGCCAGCAGCATCAGGGGACAGGACACTGAAGCTTTCTTT.

The sample holds many counts of this clonotype. The J gene is TRBJ2-3, the V gene TRBV7-2, with a possible D match to TRBD2 (6 bases). Germline CDR1 and CDR2: SGHTA and FQGNSA. Trimming pared 8 bases from V and 6 bases from J, leaving 12 bases between. The CDR3 is made up of 12 amino acids. CDR3 sequence: CASRGFADTQYF. CDR3 nucleotide sequence: TGTGCCAGCCGGGGGTTTGCCGATACGCAGTATTTT.

The V gene is TRBV6-5, the J gene TRBJ2-7; D gene ambiguous. With 6 bases removed from V and 4 bases from J, the gap between germline ends came to 13 bases. Germline CDR1 and CDR2: MNHEY and SVGAGI. The CDR3 contains 13 residues. CDR3 protein: CASRPGRPYEQYF. For the CDR3, the DNA is TGTGCCAGCAGACCCGGACGGCCGTACGAGCAGTACTTC.

This sequence joins TRBV12-3 or TRBV12-4 and TRBJ2-4, with 9 bases lining up with TRBD2. V was pared by 3 bases and J by 10 bases, with 4 bases of the junction left unmatched. The CDR3 length is 13 residues. The CDR3 sequence is CASSLGAGGIQYF. The CDR3 coding sequence is TGTGCCAGCAGTTTGGGAGCGGGGGGTATTCAGTACTTC.

This clonotype was observed a handful of times. V usage is TRBV6-6 and J usage is TRBJ1-1; D perhaps matches TRBD1 (5 bases). The V end was cut by 3 bases, the J end by 5 bases, with 10 bases between. Germline CDR1 reads MNHNY; CDR2 reads SVGAGI (reference sequence). The CDR3 contains 13 residues. CDR3 region: CASSYGGLTEAFF. As DNA, the CDR3 is TGTGCCAGCAGTTATGGGGGACTGACTGAAGCTTTCTTT.

This clonotype showed up just a few times. The chain carries TRBV28 and TRBJ2-3; 7 bases are a match to TRBD1. V was clipped by 8 bases and J by 1 base; unmatched bases: 9. This CDR3 is 15 amino acids long. Germline V gives CDR1 MDHEN, CDR2 SYDVKM. CDR3 loop: CASASIQGRTDTQYF. The CDR3 coding sequence is TGTGCCAGCGCGTCAATACAGGGGCGCACAGATACGCAGTATTTT. Using reference TRBV28 and TRBJ2-3 for the parts outside the CDR3, the full variable domain is DVKVTQSSRYLVKRTGEKVFLECVQDMDHENMFWYRQDPGLGLRLIYFSYDVKMKEKGDIPEGYSVSREKKERFSLILESASTNQTSMYLCASASIQGRTDTQYFGPGTRLTVL.

The rearrangement links TRBV29-1 to TRBJ2-5; D gene uncertain. The CDR3 is 12 residues long. The germline V gene encodes CDR1 SQVTM and CDR2 ANQGSEA. The V and J ends lost 4 bases and 1 base respectively, with 7 bases between them. In nucleotides, the CDR3 is TGCAGCGTTGTCAGAACCCAAGAGACCCAGTACTTC. Protein: CSVVRTQETQYF. Full variable domain (rest looked up from reference TRBV29-1 and TRBJ2-5): SAVISQKPSRDICQRGTSLTIQCQVDSQVTMMFWYRQQPGQSLTLIATANQGSEATYESGFVIDKFPISRPNLTFSTLTVSNMSPEDSSIYLCSVVRTQETQYFGPGTRLLVL.

The rearrangement links TRBV7-9 to TRBJ2-5, with D possibly being TRBD2 (7 bases). The CDR3 consists of 17 residues. The V gene lost 1 base and the J gene lost 1 base, with 16 bases spanning the gap. The germline CDR1 and CDR2 sequences are SEHNR and FQNEAQ (reference sequence). This CDR3 is CASSLGGGSPIQETQYF. DNA for the CDR3: TGTGCCAGCAGCTTAGGGGGGGGCAGCCCGATCCAAGAGACCCAGTACTTC.

V is TRBV6-1 and J is TRBJ2-7, with a weak D call TRBD1 (5 bases). This CDR3 region has 14 residues. Germline V lookup: CDR1 MNHNS, CDR2 SASEGT. Trimming removed 3 bases at V and 0 bases at J, with 9 bases between. CDR3 residues: CASSDWQGSYEQYF. The DNA of the CDR3 is TGTGCCAGCAGTGATTGGCAGGGCTCCTACGAGCAGTACTTC.

V and J are TRBV29-1 and TRBJ2-3; D not resolved. Germline loops: CDR1 SQVTM, CDR2 ANQGSEA. The CDR3 has 10 residues. Trimming removed 7 bases at V and 6 bases at J, with 8 bases between. The CDR3 reads CSAGLDTQYF. CDR3 in DNA: TGCAGCGCCGGGTTGGATACGCAGTATTTT.